The 15 T cell receptor beta chains reported below all come from one sample, sequenced in a study of T cells in Graves' hyperthyroidism and ophthalmopathy. What was amplified from RNA transcripts were TCR beta CDR3 regions. Carried out on the TCR CDR3, a first-round RT-PCR used the HTBI primer set. TCRdb passed the multiplex PCR reads through MiXCR, listing each CDR3 protein once. The data contain some 510,000 distinct CDR3 sequences, roughly 20% of them seen just once; the ten biggest clones take up approximately 26%. Sequencing used blood. These receptors were collected from a man between 18 and 29 years old with Graves' hyperthyroidism.

The chain carries TRBV29-1 and TRBJ1-1, with 7 bases fitting TRBD1. CDR1 and CDR2 from the germline V gene are SQVTM and ANQGSEA. The CDR3 sequence is 11 residues long. The CDR3 coding sequence is TGCAGTGCTAGAACAGGGGATGTTGCTTTCTTT. Residues: CSARTGDVAFF. Variable domain in full (rest from reference TRBV29-1 and TRBJ1-1): SAVISQKPSRDICQRGTSLTIQCQVDSQVTMMFWYRQQPGQSLTLIATANQGSEATYESGFVIDKFPISRPNLTFSTLTVSNMSPEDSSIYLCSARTGDVAFFGQGTRLTVV.

The table lists this clonotype with a few counts. CDR3 in amino acids: CASSLVRVTGPNTGELFF. The CDR3 DNA sequence: TGTGCCAGCAGCTTAGTAAGAGTGACAGGTCCGAACACCGGGGAGCTGTTTTTT. This sequence joins TRBV7-8 and TRBJ2-2; TRBD1 is a possible D gene (6 bases). Trimming removed 1 base from V and 0 bases from J, with 15 bases in between. Germline assignment: CDR1 SGHVS and CDR2 FQNEAQ. This CDR3 has 18 residues.

The table lists this clonotype with many counts. The V gene is TRBV28, the J gene TRBJ1-2; D not certain. V was pared by 7 bases and J by 7 bases, with 19 bases between. This CDR3 region has 14 residues. In germline, CDR1 is MDHEN, CDR2 SYDVKM. This CDR3 is CASTPDFPRVGYTF. Here the CDR3 DNA reads TGTGCCAGCACGCCTGACTTCCCACGGGTTGGCTACACCTTC.

This clonotype has a handful of counts. The rearrangement uses TRBV15 and TRBJ2-2, with D uncertain. Trimming shortened V by 2 bases and J by 3 bases, and 10 bases separated the two germline ends. CDR3 length equals 15 residues. Germline loops: CDR1 LNHNV, CDR2 YYDKDF (reference sequence). The CDR3 loop reads CATSRSLQDTGELFF. The CDR3 coding sequence is TGTGCCACCAGCAGATCCCTCCAGGACACCGGGGAGCTGTTTTTT.

This clonotype occurred a few times. The rearrangement links TRBV20-1 to TRBJ1-1; D is perhaps TRBD1 (5 bases). The CDR3 is 13 amino acids. The V gene lost 4 bases and the J gene lost 1 base, with 10 bases spanning the gap. The V gene's germline CDR1 is DFQATT and CDR2 SNEGSKA (reference sequence). The CDR3 loop is CSATGLRNTEAFF. DNA for the CDR3: TGCAGTGCTACGGGACTGAGGAACACTGAAGCTTTCTTT.

This clonotype was recorded a few times. The genes are TRBV7-9 and TRBJ1-6; a weak D match, TRBD1 (6 bases). Germline V gives CDR1 SEHNR, CDR2 FQNEAQ (reference sequence). The ends were cut back, 3 bases at V and 7 bases at J, with 19 bases in the middle. The CDR3 covers 17 residues. The CDR3 region is CASSFSARDTLNSPLHF. The CDR3 DNA sequence: TGTGCCAGCAGCTTTTCGGCCCGGGACACGCTAAATTCACCCCTCCACTTT.

This clonotype was detected a few times. The chain has TRBV9 and TRBJ2-2; D unclear. The CDR3 has 14 residues. V was shortened by 0 bases and J by 4 bases, with 7 bases between the two germline ends. Germline CDR1 is SGDLS and CDR2 is YYNGEE. The CDR3 region is CASSVGAPTGELFF. CDR3 nucleotide sequence: TGTGCCAGCAGCGTAGGAGCCCCCACCGGGGAGCTGTTTTTT.

The sample holds many counts of this clonotype. J is TRBJ2-7 and V is TRBV28, with D possibly being TRBD1 (7 bases). This CDR3 spans 14 amino acids. Germline CDR1 MDHEN, CDR2 SYDVKM. Trimming took 5 bases from V and 3 from J, leaving 14 bases between them. The CDR3 spells CASSRRDRYYEQYF. The CDR3, as DNA: TGTGCCAGCAGTCGGAGGGACAGATACTACGAGCAGTACTTC.

This clonotype appeared many times. This sequence joins TRBV20-1 and TRBJ2-2; D is undetermined. The CDR3 sequence is 12 residues long. Germline values: CDR1 DFQATT, CDR2 SNEGSKA (reference sequence). The V gene lost 0 bases and the J gene lost 5 bases, with 4 bases spanning the gap. The CDR3 is CSARDGTGELFF. CDR3 in DNA: TGCAGTGCTAGAGATGGAACCGGGGAGCTGTTTTTT.

This clonotype was detected ten times or more. CDR3: CASQRGGQTDYGYTF. The CDR3 coding sequence is TGTGCCAGTCAAAGGGGAGGACAGACCGACTATGGCTACACCTTC. The chain is built from TRBV5-3 and TRBJ1-2, with a weak D call TRBD1 (6 bases). TRBV5-3 is sorted into the ORF group, with uncertain function. V was clipped by 8 bases and J by 3 bases, with 20 bases between them. The CDR3 runs 15 residues.

The chain has TRBV28 and TRBJ2-7; TRBD1 matches 7 bases. Trimming at V came to 3 bases and at J to 7 bases, leaving 12 bases not matched to a gene. The germline V gene has CDR1 MDHEN and CDR2 SYDVKM. There are 15 residues in the CDR3. CDR3 in amino acids: CASSFRWDSLWEQYF. The CDR3 bases are TGTGCCAGCAGTTTTAGATGGGACAGCTTGTGGGAGCAGTACTTC.

This clonotype has a handful of counts. This chain joins TRBV30 and TRBJ1-3, with D uncertain. V lost 3 bases to trimming and J lost 4 bases, with 13 bases between them. The CDR3 spans 14 residues. Germline values: CDR1 GTSNPN, CDR2 SVGIG (reference sequence). The CDR3 sequence: CAWRPGHNGNTIYF. The CDR3 DNA reads TGTGCCTGGAGACCAGGCCATAACGGAAACACCATATATTTT.

The CDR3 coding sequence is TGTGCCAGCAGGTCGGGACAGGGGGCAGGTGGGGCCAACGTCCTGACTTTC. Translating it yields CASRSGQGAGGANVLTF. This chain connects TRBV28 to TRBJ2-6, with TRBD1 matching over 12 bases. Trimming at V came to 6 bases and at J to 3 bases, leaving 6 bases not matched to a gene. Per germline, CDR1 MDHEN and CDR2 SYDVKM. The CDR3 is 17 amino acids.

This clonotype was detected many times. V is TRBV5-1 and J is TRBJ2-7, with D tentatively TRBD2 (6 bases). The CDR3 is 15 amino acids. Deletions cut 3 bases from V and 3 bases from J, with 16 bases between. Germline V gene data show CDR1 as SGHRS and CDR2 as YFSETQ. CDR3 sequence (DNA): TGCGCCAGCAGCTCTTCAAAGGGAGGCTACTACGAGCAGTACTTC. Translated: CASSSSKGGYYEQYF.

This clonotype has a count of ten or more. The V and J genes are TRBV19 and TRBJ2-5; 10 bases map to TRBD2. The CDR3 extends over 16 amino acids. V shed 3 bases, J shed 1 base, and the junction held 5 bases outside the gene matches. Germline V gives CDR1 LNHDA, CDR2 SQIVND (reference sequence). This CDR3 reads CASSIRVAGGQETQYF. CDR3 bases: TGTGCCAGTAGTATTCGGGTAGCGGGGGGCCAAGAGACCCAGTACTTC.